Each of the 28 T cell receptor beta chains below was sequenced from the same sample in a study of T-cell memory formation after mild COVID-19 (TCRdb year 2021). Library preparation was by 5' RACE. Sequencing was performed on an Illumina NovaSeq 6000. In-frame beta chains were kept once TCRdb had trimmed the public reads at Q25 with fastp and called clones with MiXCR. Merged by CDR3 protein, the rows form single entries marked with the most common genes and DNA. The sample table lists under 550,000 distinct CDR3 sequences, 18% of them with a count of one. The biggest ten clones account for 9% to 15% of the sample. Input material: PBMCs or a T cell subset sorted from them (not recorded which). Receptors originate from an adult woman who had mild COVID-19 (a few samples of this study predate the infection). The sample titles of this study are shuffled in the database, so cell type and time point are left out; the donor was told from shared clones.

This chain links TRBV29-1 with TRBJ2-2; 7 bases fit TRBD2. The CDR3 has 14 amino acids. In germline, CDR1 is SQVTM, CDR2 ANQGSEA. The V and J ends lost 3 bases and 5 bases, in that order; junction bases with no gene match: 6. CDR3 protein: CSVDRTGGTGELFF. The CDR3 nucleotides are TGCAGCGTTGATCGGACCGGGGGGACCGGGGAGCTGTTTTTT.

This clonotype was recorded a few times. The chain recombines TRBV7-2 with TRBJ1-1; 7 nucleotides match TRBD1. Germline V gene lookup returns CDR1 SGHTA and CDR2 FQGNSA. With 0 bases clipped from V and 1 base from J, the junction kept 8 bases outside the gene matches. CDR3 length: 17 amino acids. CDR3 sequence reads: CASSLASQGGENTEAFF. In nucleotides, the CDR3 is TGTGCCAGCAGCTTAGCGTCGCAGGGGGGGGAGAACACTGAAGCTTTCTTT.

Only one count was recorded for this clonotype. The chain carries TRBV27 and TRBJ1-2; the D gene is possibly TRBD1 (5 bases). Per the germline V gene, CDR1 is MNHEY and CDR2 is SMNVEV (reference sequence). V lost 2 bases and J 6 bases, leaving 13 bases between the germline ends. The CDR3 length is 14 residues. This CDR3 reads CASSLGAIPNGYTF. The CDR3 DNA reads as TGTGCCAGCAGTTTAGGGGCCATCCCAAATGGCTACACCTTC.

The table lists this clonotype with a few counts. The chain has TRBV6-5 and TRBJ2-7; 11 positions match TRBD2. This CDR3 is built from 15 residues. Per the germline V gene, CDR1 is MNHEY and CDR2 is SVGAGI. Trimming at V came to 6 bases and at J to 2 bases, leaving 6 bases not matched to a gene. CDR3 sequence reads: CASSHRLAGTYEQYF. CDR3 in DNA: TGTGCCAGCAGCCACCGACTAGCGGGGACCTACGAGCAGTACTTC.

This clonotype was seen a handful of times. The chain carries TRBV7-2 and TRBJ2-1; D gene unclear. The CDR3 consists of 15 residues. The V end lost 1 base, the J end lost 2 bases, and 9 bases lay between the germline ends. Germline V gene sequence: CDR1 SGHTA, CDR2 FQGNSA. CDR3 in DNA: TGTGCCAGCAGCTTAGAAGGTAACCCCTACAATGAGCAGTTCTTC. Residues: CASSLEGNPYNEQFF.

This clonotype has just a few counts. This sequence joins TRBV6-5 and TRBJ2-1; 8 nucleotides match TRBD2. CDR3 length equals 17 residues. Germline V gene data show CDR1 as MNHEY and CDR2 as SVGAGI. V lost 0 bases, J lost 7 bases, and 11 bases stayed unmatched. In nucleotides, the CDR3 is TGTGCCAGCAGTTACTCGACGGGTACAGCGGGAGATAATGAGCAGTTCTTC. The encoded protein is CASSYSTGTAGDNEQFF.

As DNA, the CDR3 is TGCGCCAGCAGCCAAGAAAAGGCGGGACTAGATACGCAGTATTTT. Translating gives CASSQEKAGLDTQYF. The rearrangement links TRBV4-3 to TRBJ2-3; D perhaps matches TRBD2 (6 bases). The CDR3 totals 15 residues. The V and J ends lost 0 bases and 5 bases respectively, with 12 bases between them. Germline loops: CDR1 LGHNA, CDR2 YSLEER.

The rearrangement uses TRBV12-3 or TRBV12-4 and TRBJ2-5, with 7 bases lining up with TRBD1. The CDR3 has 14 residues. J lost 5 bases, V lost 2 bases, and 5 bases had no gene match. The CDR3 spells CASSLRRGLETQYF. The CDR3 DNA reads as TGTGCCAGCAGTTTAAGAAGGGGGCTTGAGACCCAGTACTTC.

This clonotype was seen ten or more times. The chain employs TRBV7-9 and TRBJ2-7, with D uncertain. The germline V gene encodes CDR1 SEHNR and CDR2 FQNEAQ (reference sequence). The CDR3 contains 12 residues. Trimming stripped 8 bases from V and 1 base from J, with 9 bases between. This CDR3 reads CASAGTSYEQYF. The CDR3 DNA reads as TGTGCCAGCGCCGGTACTTCCTACGAGCAGTACTTC.

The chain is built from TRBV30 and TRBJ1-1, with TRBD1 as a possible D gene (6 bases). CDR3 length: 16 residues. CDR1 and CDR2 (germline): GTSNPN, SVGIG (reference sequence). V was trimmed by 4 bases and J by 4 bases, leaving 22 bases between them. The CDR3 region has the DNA TGTGCCTGGACTTCTCCACGGGGGCCCACGGTCACTGAAGCTTTCTTT. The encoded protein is CAWTSPRGPTVTEAFF.

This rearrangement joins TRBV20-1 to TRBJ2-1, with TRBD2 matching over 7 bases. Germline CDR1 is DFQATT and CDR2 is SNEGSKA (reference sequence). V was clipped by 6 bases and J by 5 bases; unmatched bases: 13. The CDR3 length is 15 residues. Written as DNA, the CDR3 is TGCAGTGCCGTGACTAGCCGCTGGTTTCACAATGAGCAGTTCTTC. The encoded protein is CSAVTSRWFHNEQFF.

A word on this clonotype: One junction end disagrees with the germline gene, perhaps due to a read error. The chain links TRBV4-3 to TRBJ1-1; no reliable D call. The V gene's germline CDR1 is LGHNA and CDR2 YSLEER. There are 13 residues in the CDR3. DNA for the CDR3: TGCGACAGCAGCCAAGCAGCAGGAGCAGGAGCTTTCTTT. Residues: CDSSQAAGAGAFF.

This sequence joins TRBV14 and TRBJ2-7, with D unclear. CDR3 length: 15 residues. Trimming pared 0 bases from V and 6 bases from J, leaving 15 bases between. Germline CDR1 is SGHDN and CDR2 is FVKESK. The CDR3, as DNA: TGTGCCAGCAGCCAAGATAGCCAGAGGTATGGCGAGCAGTACTTC. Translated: CASSQDSQRYGEQYF.

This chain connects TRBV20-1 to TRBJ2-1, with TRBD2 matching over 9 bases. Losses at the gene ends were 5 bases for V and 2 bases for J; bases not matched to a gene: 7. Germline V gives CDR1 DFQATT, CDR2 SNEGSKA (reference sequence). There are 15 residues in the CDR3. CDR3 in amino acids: CSAPSSGSAYNEQFF. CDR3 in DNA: TGCAGTGCTCCTAGTAGCGGGAGTGCCTACAATGAGCAGTTCTTC.

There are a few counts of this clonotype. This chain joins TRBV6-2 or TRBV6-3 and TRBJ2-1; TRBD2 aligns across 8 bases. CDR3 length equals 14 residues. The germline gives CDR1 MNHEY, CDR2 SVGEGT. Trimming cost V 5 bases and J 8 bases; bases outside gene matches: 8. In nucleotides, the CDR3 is TGTGCCAGCAGTCCACATAGCGGGAAGTATGAGCAGTTCTTC. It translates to CASSPHSGKYEQFF.

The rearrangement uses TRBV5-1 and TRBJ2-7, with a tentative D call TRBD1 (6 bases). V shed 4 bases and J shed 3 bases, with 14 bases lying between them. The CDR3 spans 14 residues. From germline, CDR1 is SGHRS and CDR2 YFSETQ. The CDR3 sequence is CASSKQGPNYEQYF. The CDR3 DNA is TGCGCCAGCAGCAAACAGGGACCCAACTACGAGCAGTACTTC. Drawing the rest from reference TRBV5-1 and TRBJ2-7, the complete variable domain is KAGVTQTPRYLIKTRGQQVTLSCSPISGHRSVSWYQQTPGQGLQFLFEYFSETQRNKGNFPGRFSGRQFSNSRSEMNVSTLELGDSALYLCASSKQGPNYEQYFGPGTRLTVT.

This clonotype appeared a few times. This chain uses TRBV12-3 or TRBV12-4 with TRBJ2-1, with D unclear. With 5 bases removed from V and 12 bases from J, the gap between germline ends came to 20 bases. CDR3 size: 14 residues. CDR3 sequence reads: CASSPPPLLRGQFF. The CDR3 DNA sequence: TGTGCCAGCAGTCCTCCCCCCCTTCTCCGTGGGCAGTTCTTC.

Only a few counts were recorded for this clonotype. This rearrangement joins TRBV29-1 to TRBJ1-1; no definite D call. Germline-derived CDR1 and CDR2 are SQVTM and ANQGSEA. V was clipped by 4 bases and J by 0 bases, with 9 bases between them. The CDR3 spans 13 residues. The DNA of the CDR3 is TGCAGCGTTGTGGTTAGGGTGAACACTGAAGCTTTCTTT. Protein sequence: CSVVVRVNTEAFF.

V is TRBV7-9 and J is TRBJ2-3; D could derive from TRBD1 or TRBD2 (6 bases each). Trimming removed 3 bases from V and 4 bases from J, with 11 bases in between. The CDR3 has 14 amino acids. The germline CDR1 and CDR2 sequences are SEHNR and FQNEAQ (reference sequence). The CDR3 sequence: CASSFNGGPDTQYF. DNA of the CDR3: TGTGCCAGCAGCTTTAATGGGGGGCCAGATACGCAGTATTTT.

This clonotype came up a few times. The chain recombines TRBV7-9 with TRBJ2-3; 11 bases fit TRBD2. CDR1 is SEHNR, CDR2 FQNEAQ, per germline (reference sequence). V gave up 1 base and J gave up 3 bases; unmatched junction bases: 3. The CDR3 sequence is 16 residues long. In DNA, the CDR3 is TGTGCCAGCAGCTTAGGTTCTAGCGGGAGGACAGATACGCAGTATTTT. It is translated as CASSLGSSGRTDTQYF.

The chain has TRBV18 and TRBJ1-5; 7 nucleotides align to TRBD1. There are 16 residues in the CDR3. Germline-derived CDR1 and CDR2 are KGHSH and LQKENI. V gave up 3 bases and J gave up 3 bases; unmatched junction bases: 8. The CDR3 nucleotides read TGTGCCAGCTCACCGGCGGGACAGTCCCCCAATCAGCCCCAGCATTTT. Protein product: CASSPAGQSPNQPQHF.

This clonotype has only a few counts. CDR3 residues: CATSDYGQGGTGELFF. CDR3 coding DNA: TGTGCCACCAGTGATTACGGACAGGGGGGCACCGGGGAGCTGTTTTTT. The chain combines TRBV24-1 with TRBJ2-2; TRBD1 matches 10 bases. This CDR3 has 16 amino acids. Germline V lookup: CDR1 KGHDR, CDR2 SFDVKD. With 2 bases clipped from V and 4 bases from J, the junction kept 3 bases outside the gene matches.

The CDR3 DNA follows: TGTGCCAGCAGCGCCGGGACTAGCGGAGACAATGAGCAGTTCTTC. Translated: CASSAGTSGDNEQFF. The chain has TRBV3-1 and TRBJ2-1; 11 nucleotides agree with TRBD2. Germline CDR1 LGHDT, CDR2 YNNKEL (reference sequence). The junction had 5 bases not matched to a gene; V was cut back by 5 bases and J by 5 bases. The CDR3 covers 15 residues.

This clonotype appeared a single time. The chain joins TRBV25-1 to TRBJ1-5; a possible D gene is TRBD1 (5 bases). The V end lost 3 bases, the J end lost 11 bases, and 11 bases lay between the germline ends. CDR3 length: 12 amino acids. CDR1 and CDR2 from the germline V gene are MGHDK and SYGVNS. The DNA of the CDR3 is TGTGCCAGCAGTGACGGCGGGGGAGCCCAGCATTTT. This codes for CASSDGGGAQHF.

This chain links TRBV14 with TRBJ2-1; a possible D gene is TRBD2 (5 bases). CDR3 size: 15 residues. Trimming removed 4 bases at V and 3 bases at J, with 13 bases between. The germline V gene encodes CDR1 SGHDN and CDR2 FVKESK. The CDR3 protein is CASSPLDRDYNEQFF. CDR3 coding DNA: TGTGCCAGCAGCCCTCTCGACCGGGACTACAATGAGCAGTTCTTC.

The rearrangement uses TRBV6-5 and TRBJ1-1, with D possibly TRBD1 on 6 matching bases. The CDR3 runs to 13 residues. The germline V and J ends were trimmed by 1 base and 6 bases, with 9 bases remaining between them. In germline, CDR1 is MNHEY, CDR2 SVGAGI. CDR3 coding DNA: TGTGCCAGCAGTTACTTGACAGGAGCTGAAGCTTTCTTT. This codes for CASSYLTGAEAFF.

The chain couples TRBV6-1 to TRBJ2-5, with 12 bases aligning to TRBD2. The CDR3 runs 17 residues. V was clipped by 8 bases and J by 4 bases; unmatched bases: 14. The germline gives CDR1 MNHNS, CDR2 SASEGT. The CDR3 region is CASLRGTEGLAGETQYF. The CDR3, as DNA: TGTGCCAGCCTTCGGGGGACAGAGGGACTAGCGGGAGAGACCCAGTACTTC.

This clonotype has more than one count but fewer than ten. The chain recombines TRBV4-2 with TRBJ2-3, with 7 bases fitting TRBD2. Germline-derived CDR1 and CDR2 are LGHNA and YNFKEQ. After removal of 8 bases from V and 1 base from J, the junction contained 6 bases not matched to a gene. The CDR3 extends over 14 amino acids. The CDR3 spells CASGNGRGTDTQYF. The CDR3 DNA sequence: TGTGCCAGCGGAAATGGGAGGGGCACAGATACGCAGTATTTT.